This T cell receptor beta chain is from a study of cytotoxic CD8 clonotypes in ibrutinib-treated CLL (dated by TCRdb to the early 2020s). Looking at the study overall: The cohort included about 15 treatment-naive and around 10 relapsed/refractory patients; 17 to 18 were IGHV unmutated. On average, each sample had 255,043 productive templates and almost 95,000 productive rearrangements. Of the 70 to 100 people in the trial, approximately 28 had longitudinal samples available. Partial responses were observed in 24 patients and complete responses in 2; after a median follow-up of around 68 months, remission was maintained in 15 or so patients and progression was observed in some twelve. Patients were still on ibrutinib when every remission and progressive disease sample was collected. Samples at response were collected after a median of roughly 13 months of treatment, with a range of about 6 to 40 months. Cryopreserved peripheral blood mononuclear cells were collected at three points: before therapy, at response, and at either sustained remission or disease progression. The investigation overall reported the following: At ibrutinib response clonality went up, during sustained remission it held steady, and at progression it dropped back toward baseline. Sustained-remission and progressing patients did not have matched sampling times, and lymph node repertoires were not examined. Public clonotypes were rare and either contracted or stayed stable during treatment, and the rise in clonality at ibrutinib response reflected the expansion of private clonotypes. At baseline, clonality was higher than in age-matched healthy donors and showed a strong correlation with circulating CD8+ T-cell counts.

With respect to this clone: This receptor's antigen is unknown. One base away there is no much larger clone; base qualities are not given.

The trim is 5 bases for V and 0 bases for J, with a gap of 11 bases between the germline ends. The CDR3 sequence holds 15 residues, the cysteine and phenylalanine included. Just the 45-base CDR3 DNA is kept, in frame starting at base 1. CDR1 and CDR2 are drawn from the germline V gene (reference sequence): MNHNY, SVGAGI. A MiSeq instrument was used for deep resolution sequencing, which targeted depths ranging from 1 in 1 million up to 1 in 200,000 T cells, with coverage averaging 10x for each clonotype. The immunoSEQ hsTCRB Kit was used to generate TCR beta libraries. Turning to the authors' computational methods: ImmunoSEQ Data Assistant and ImmunoSEQ Analyzer were used for data analysis, and V, D and J genes were assigned according to IMGT definitions. Clonality, with values ranging from 0 to 1, was calculated as one minus the normalized Shannon entropy of productive rearrangement frequencies. Only overrepresented clonotypes making up at least 0.05% of the repertoire of each patient were included in the public clonotype analysis. About a dozen repertoires from age-matched healthy donors, obtained from immuneACCESS, served as clonality controls. TCRdb holds this immuneACCESS table with in-frame rearrangements only. Some clones are missing; in checked studies, unresolved V genes explain under half, and the rest has no known cause. D and trimming were read from the DNA, whereas the V and J calls and clone size are those reported in that table. The sample profile shows 330,000 or so clones; 67% of them were found once. The ten biggest clones cover roughly 6% of the sample.

For TCR beta library preparation, about 2.2 micrograms of genomic DNA were extracted from the cryopreserved PBMCs. Longitudinal blood samples from CLL patients on ibrutinib monotherapy underwent high-throughput TCR beta sequencing. Patients were enrolled in a phase 2 open-label single-center ibrutinib monotherapy trial. Source: PBMCs, taken after 36 months of ibrutinib treatment. The source of this sequence is a human donor with chronic lymphocytic leukemia. Here the chain combines TRBV6-6 and TRBJ1-5; the D gene assignment is ambiguous. The nucleotide sequence reads as follows: TGTGCCAGCAGTCCGACGGACTATAGCAATCAGCCCCAGCATTTT. It translates as CASSPTDYSNQPQHF.